The 18 T cell receptor beta chains below all came from one sample that was sequenced in a study of T-cell reconstitution after alpha-beta-depleted transplantation in children. This sample's TCRbeta library carried unique molecular identifier barcodes. TCRdb fed the PCR reads into MiXCR, producing one record per CDR3 protein. The top ten clones hold 13% to 15% of a sample with about 580,000 distinct CDR3 sequences, roughly 24% of them seen once. The sequencing used PBMCs, mostly from graft donor cells, collected 360 days after TCRalphabeta/CD19-depleted stem cell transplant. Receptor source: a boy younger than two who had a stem cell transplant for acute myeloid leukemia, so the T cells may come from the graft donor.

This chain links TRBV29-1 with TRBJ1-2; D may be TRBD1 (6 bases). Germline CDR1 reads SQVTM; CDR2 reads ANQGSEA. This CDR3 has 12 residues. Trimming removed 3 bases at V and 6 bases at J, with 11 bases between. The CDR3 DNA is TGCAGCGTTGAGGGGGGGGGCAATGGCTACACCTTC. It translates to CSVEGGGNGYTF. Full variable domain (rest looked up from reference TRBV29-1 and TRBJ1-2): SAVISQKPSRDICQRGTSLTIQCQVDSQVTMMFWYRQQPGQSLTLIATANQGSEATYESGFVIDKFPISRPNLTFSTLTVSNMSPEDSSIYLCSVEGGGNGYTFGSGTRLTVV.

This clonotype was found a few times. In DNA, the CDR3 is TGCAGTGCTAGTTCTTACCCCTACGAGCAGTACGTC. Amino acids: CSASSYPYEQYV. The chain couples TRBV20-1 to TRBJ2-7, with D uncertain. Between the trimmed V and J ends, which lost 3 bases and 2 bases, there was a span of 8 bases. This CDR3 comprises 12 residues. Germline assignment: CDR1 DFQATT and CDR2 SNEGSKA (reference sequence).

The chain carries TRBV12-3 or TRBV12-4 and TRBJ2-7; perhaps TRBD2 as D (5 bases). This CDR3 is 13 amino acids long. V shed 5 bases and J shed 7 bases, with 15 bases lying between them. CDR3 residues: CASSAGPSREQYV. CDR3 bases: TGTGCCAGCAGTGCGGGCCCTTCGAGGGAGCAGTACGTC.

In its sample, this clonotype was seen many times. This chain uses TRBV27 with TRBJ2-3, with D tentatively TRBD1 or TRBD2 (6 bases each). Trimming left V 5 bases short and J 0 bases short, with 27 bases between. This CDR3 region has 20 residues. Germline CDR1 reads MNHEY; CDR2 reads SMNVEV (reference sequence). The CDR3 loop reads CASSLDLVGHGGQSTDTQYF. CDR3 coding DNA: TGTGCCAGCAGTCTGGATCTCGTCGGACACGGGGGCCAGAGCACAGATACGCAGTATTTT.

This clonotype was seen repeatedly, ten times or more. J is TRBJ2-5 and V is TRBV7-9, with 9 bases identical to TRBD2. J gave up 3 bases and V 10 bases, and 9 bases lay outside the gene matches. Per germline, CDR1 SEHNR and CDR2 FQNEAQ (reference sequence). CDR3 size: 14 residues. DNA of the CDR3: TGTGCCACTGCTCCCGGGACTAGCAAAGAGACCCAGTACTTC. Encoded protein: CATAPGTSKETQYF.

This chain joins TRBV6-1 and TRBJ2-5, with no clear D. This CDR3 has 14 residues. V was clipped by 2 bases and J by 5 bases, with 12 bases between them. The germline CDR1 and CDR2 sequences are MNHNS and SASEGT. CDR3 protein: CASSESAIAETQYF. As DNA, the CDR3 is TGTGCCAGCAGTGAATCGGCAATTGCGGAGACCCAGTACTTC.

This clonotype was picked up a small number of times. The chain uses TRBV11-2 and TRBJ2-1, with D unclear. V was shortened by 4 bases and J by 7 bases, with 17 bases between the two germline ends. The CDR3 sequence is 15 residues long. Germline loops: CDR1 SGHAT, CDR2 FQNNGV. The CDR3 here is CASSSAAWTANEQFF. CDR3 coding DNA: TGTGCCAGCAGCTCCGCAGCCTGGACGGCGAATGAGCAGTTCTTC. The entire variable domain, with the rest obtained from reference TRBV11-2 and TRBJ2-1, is as follows: EAGVAQSPRYKIIEKRQSVAFWCNPISGHATLYWYQQILGQGPKLLIQFQNNGVVDDSQLPKDRFSAERLKGVDSTLKIQPAKLEDSAVYLCASSSAAWTANEQFFGPGTRLTVL.

The chain carries TRBV12-3 or TRBV12-4 and TRBJ2-2; D is perhaps TRBD1 (6 bases). Trimming pared 2 bases from V and 9 bases from J, leaving 13 bases between. The CDR3 is 14 residues long. As DNA, the CDR3 is TGTGCCAGCAGTTTAATTCGGCAGGGGTGGGAGCTGTTTTTT. Amino acids: CASSLIRQGWELFF.

The chain recombines TRBV20-1 with TRBJ2-3; D tentatively reads TRBD1 or TRBD2 (5 bases each). This CDR3 contains 15 residues. CDR1 is DFQATT, CDR2 SNEGSKA, per germline (reference sequence). CDR3 amino acids: CSRDAGTQLGDTQYF. As DNA, the CDR3 is TGCAGCCGGGACGCAGGAACCCAGCTCGGGGATACGCAGTATTTT.

This clonotype has ten or more counts. The J gene is TRBJ2-5, the V gene TRBV5-5; 14 bases agree with TRBD2. V shed 4 bases and J 1 base; nucleotides not matched to a gene: 6. This CDR3 contains 17 residues. CDR1 is SGHKS, CDR2 YYEKEE, per germline (reference sequence). The CDR3 bases are TGTGCCAGCAGCACGGGACTAGCGGGGGCCGGCCAAGAGACCCAGTACTTC. It specifies CASSTGLAGAGQETQYF.

In DNA form, the CDR3 reads TGTGCCAGCAGCTTAGAAGAAGGGGGTGTAGATACGCAGTATTTT. Translation: CASSLEEGGVDTQYF. The chain employs TRBV7-9 and TRBJ2-3, with D maybe TRBD1 (6 bases). V was clipped by 1 base and J by 5 bases, with 13 bases between them. Germline loops: CDR1 SEHNR, CDR2 FQNEAQ (reference sequence). This CDR3 is built from 15 residues.

This clonotype was detected ten times or more. The rearrangement links TRBV5-1 to TRBJ2-6; D gene ambiguous. Germline CDR1 is SGHRS and CDR2 is YFSETQ. The length of the CDR3 is 17 residues. V lost 1 base and J lost 3, with 14 bases in between. The CDR3: CASSLRVGSDGANVLTF. The CDR3 nucleotides are TGCGCCAGCAGCTTGAGGGTGGGCTCGGATGGGGCCAACGTCCTGACTTTC.

The J gene is TRBJ2-2, the V gene TRBV7-8, with unresolved D. Trimming took off 3 bases at V and 7 bases at J, with 9 bases between the two ends. Germline CDR1 reads SGHVS; CDR2 reads FQNEAQ. This CDR3 has 13 residues. The CDR3 DNA reads TGTGCCAGCAGCTTTGCCGCCAACGGGGAGCTGTTTTTT. This gives the protein CASSFAANGELFF.

This clonotype was observed a few times. V is TRBV7-2 and J is TRBJ2-3; D may match TRBD1 or TRBD2 (7 bases each). Per the germline V gene, CDR1 is SGHTA and CDR2 is FQGNSA. Trimming cost V 7 bases and J 2 bases, with 16 bases left between them. CDR3 length equals 15 residues. Here the CDR3 DNA reads TGTGCCAGCAATGACAGGGACTATCCCACAGATACGCAGTATTTT. Amino acid sequence: CASNDRDYPTDTQYF.

CDR3 in DNA: TGCAGTGCTAGAGAGGGGATCTTCAGCACAGATACGCAGTATTTT. Translated, it gives CSAREGIFSTDTQYF. V usage is TRBV20-1 and J usage is TRBJ2-3; no definite D call. Per germline, CDR1 DFQATT and CDR2 SNEGSKA (reference sequence). This CDR3 has 15 amino acids. Trimming cost V 0 bases and J 0 bases, with 10 bases left between them.

The CDR3 DNA sequence: TGCAGTGCTAGAGATCTGGGCGGCGGGGAGCTGTTTTTT. This encodes CSARDLGGGELFF. The V gene is TRBV20-1, the J gene TRBJ2-2; no definite D call. The CDR3 runs 13 residues. Germline CDR1 DFQATT, CDR2 SNEGSKA (reference sequence). V was clipped by 0 bases and J by 7 bases, with 9 bases between them.

The chain combines TRBV7-8 with TRBJ2-3; possibly TRBD1 or TRBD2 for D (5 bases each). The V end was cut by 5 bases, the J end by 9 bases, with 15 bases between. Germline CDR1 and CDR2: SGHVS and FQNEAQ. CDR3 length equals 13 residues. The CDR3 protein is CASSPPGWGTQYF. The CDR3 DNA follows: TGTGCCAGCAGCCCCCCGGGGTGGGGCACGCAGTATTTT.

This chain links TRBV27 with TRBJ1-2, with 12 bases aligning to TRBD1. The V gene's germline CDR1 is MNHEY and CDR2 SMNVEV (reference sequence). The CDR3 is 17 residues long. V lost 3 bases, J lost 4 bases, and 9 bases stayed unmatched. The CDR3 sequence: CASSFLRDRGLGYGYTF. CDR3 coding DNA: TGTGCCAGCAGTTTCTTACGGGACAGGGGGCTTGGCTATGGCTACACCTTC.